This TCR beta chain is drawn from a study of blood T cell repertoires in COVID-19. Only in-frame clones appear in the TCRdb table, and some are missing; sequencing was by immunoSEQ multiplex PCR. This sample has roughly 220,000 clones; roughly four fifths occur once, and the top ten carry approximately 2.5%. The CDR3 contains 11 residues. Looked up from germline, CDR1 is MNHNY and CDR2 is SVGAGI (reference sequence). The V gene lost 8 bases and the J gene lost 13 bases, with 18 bases spanning the gap. The chain recombines TRBV6-6 with TRBJ2-7; TRBD2 is a possible D gene (7 bases). Sequences were obtained from peripheral blood. This TCR was sampled from a woman aged 55-70 years with acute or convalescent COVID-19. The CDR3 reads CASSEGGELYF. CDR3 coding DNA: TGTGCCAGCTCCGAGGGGGGGGAACTTTACTTC.